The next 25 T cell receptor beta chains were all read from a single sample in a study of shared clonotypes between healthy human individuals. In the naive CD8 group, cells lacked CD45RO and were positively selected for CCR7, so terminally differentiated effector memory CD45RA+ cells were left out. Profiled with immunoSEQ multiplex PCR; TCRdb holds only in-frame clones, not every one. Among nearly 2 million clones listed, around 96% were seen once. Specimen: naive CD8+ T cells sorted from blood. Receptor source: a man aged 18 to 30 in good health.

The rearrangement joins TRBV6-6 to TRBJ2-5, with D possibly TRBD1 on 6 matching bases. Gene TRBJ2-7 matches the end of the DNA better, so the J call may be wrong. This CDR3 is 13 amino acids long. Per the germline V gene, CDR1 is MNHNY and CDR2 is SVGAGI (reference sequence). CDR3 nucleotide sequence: TGTGCCAGCACCCTACAGGGACCCTACGAGCAGTACTTC. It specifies CASTLQGPYEQYF.

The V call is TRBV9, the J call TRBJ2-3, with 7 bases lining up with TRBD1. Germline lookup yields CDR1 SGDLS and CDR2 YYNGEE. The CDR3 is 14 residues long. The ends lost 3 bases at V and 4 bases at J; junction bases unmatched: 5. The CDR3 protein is CASSGWQGADTQYF. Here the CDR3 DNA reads TGTGCCAGCAGCGGATGGCAGGGGGCAGATACGCAGTATTTT.

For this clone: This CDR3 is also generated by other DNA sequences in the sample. The CDR3 loop reads CASSLVSGEYNEQFF. CDR3 DNA sequence: TGCGCCAGCAGCTTGGTTAGCGGAGAATACAATGAGCAGTTCTTC. The chain combines TRBV5-1 with TRBJ2-1; possible D gene TRBD2, 6 bases. Germline CDR1 is SGHRS and CDR2 is YFSETQ. V lost 0 bases to trimming and J lost 4 bases, with 11 bases between them. The CDR3 consists of 15 residues. Complete variable domain (other parts from reference TRBV5-1 and TRBJ2-1): KAGVTQTPRYLIKTRGQQVTLSCSPISGHRSVSWYQQTPGQGLQFLFEYFSETQRNKGNFPGRFSGRQFSNSRSEMNVSTLELGDSALYLCASSLVSGEYNEQFFGPGTRLTVL.

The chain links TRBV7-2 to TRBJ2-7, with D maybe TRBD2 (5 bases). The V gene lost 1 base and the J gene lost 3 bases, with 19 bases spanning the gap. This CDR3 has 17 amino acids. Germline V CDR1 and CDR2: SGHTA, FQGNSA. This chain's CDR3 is CASSLGPQSRGLYEQYF. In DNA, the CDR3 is TGTGCCAGCAGCTTAGGCCCACAGAGTCGAGGGCTCTACGAGCAGTACTTC.

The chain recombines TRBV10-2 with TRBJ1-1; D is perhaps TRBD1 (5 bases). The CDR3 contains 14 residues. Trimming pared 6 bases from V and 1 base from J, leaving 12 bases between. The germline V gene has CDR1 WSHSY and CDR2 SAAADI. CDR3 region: CASRQGESNTEAFF. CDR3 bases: TGCGCCAGCAGGCAGGGCGAATCGAACACTGAAGCTTTCTTT.

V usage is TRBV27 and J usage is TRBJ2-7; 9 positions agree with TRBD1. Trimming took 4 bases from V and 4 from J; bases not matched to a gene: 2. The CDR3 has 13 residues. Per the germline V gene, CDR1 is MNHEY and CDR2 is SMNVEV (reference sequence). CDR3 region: CASSYRGQYEQYF. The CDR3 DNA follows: TGTGCCAGCAGTTACAGGGGGCAGTACGAGCAGTACTTC.

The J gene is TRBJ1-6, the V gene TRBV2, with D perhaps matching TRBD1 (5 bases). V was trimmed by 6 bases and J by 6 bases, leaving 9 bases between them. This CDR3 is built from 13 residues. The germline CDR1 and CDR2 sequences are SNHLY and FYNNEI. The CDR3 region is CASREGINSPLHF. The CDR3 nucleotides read TGTGCCAGCAGGGAGGGGATTAATTCACCCCTCCACTTT.

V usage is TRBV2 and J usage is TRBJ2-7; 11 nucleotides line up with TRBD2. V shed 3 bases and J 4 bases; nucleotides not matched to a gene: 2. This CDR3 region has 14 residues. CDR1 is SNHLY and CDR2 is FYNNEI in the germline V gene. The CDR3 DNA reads TGTGCCAGCAGTGAGACTAGCGGGGCATACGAGCAGTACTTC. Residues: CASSETSGAYEQYF.

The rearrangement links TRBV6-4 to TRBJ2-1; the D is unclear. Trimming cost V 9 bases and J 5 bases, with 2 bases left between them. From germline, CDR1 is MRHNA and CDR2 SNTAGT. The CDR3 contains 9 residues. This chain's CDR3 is CARDNEQFF. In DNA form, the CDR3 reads TGTGCCAGAGACAATGAGCAGTTCTTC.

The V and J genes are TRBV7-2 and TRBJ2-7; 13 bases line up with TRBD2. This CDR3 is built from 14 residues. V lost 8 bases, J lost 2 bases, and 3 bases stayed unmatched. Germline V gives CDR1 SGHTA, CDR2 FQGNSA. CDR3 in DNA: TGTGCCAGCCGGGGACTAGCGGGGACCTACGAGCAGTACTTC. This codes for CASRGLAGTYEQYF.

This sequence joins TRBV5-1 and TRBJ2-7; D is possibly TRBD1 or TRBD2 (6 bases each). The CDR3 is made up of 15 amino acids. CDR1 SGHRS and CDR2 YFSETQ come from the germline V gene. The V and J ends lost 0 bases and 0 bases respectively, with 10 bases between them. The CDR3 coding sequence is TGCGCCAGCAGCTTGGGGAGGGGGAGCTCCTACGAGCAGTACTTC. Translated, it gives CASSLGRGSSYEQYF. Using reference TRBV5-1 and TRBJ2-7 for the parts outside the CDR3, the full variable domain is KAGVTQTPRYLIKTRGQQVTLSCSPISGHRSVSWYQQTPGQGLQFLFEYFSETQRNKGNFPGRFSGRQFSNSRSEMNVSTLELGDSALYLCASSLGRGSSYEQYFGPGTRLTVT.

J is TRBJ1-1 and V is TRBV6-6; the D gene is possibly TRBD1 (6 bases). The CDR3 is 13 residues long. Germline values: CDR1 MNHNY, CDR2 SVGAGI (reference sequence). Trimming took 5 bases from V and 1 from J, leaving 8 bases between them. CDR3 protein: CASSKQGNTEAFF. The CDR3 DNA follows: TGTGCCAGCAGTAAACAGGGGAACACTGAAGCTTTCTTT.

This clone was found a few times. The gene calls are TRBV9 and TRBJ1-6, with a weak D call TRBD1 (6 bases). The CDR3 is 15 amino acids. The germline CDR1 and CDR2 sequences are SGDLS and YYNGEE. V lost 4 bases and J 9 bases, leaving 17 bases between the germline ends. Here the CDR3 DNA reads TGTGCCAGCAGCCCCGGGGGGGCGCTTAGTTCACCCCTCCACTTT. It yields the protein CASSPGGALSSPLHF.

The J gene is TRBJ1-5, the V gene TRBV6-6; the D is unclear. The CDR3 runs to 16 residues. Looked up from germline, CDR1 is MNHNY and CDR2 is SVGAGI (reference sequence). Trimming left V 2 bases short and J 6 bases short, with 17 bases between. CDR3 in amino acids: CASSYGVVVEGQPQHF. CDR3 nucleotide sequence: TGTGCCAGCAGTTACGGGGTTGTGGTAGAGGGTCAGCCCCAGCATTTT.

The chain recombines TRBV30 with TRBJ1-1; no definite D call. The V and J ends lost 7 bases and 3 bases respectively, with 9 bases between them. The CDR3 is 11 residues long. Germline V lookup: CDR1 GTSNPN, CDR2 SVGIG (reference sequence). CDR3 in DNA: TGTGCCTACTCGGGGTACACTGAAGCTTTCTTT. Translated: CAYSGYTEAFF.

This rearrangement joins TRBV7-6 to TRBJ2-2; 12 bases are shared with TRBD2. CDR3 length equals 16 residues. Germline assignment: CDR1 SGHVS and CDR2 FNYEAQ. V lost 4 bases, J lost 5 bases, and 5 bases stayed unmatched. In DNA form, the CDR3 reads TGTGCCAGCAGCTATGGACTAGCGGGGCTAACCGGGGAGCTGTTTTTT. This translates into CASSYGLAGLTGELFF.

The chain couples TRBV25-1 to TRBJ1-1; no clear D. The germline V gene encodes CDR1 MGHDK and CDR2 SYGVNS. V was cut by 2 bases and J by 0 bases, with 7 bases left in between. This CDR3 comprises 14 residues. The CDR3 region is CASSEGFMNTEAFF. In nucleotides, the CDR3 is TGTGCCAGCAGTGAAGGCTTTATGAACACTGAAGCTTTCTTT.

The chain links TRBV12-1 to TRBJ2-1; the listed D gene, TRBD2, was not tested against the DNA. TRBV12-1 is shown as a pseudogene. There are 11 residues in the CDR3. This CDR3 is CASNCDNEQFF. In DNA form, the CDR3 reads TGTGCCAGCAACTGTGACAATGAGCAGTTCTTC.

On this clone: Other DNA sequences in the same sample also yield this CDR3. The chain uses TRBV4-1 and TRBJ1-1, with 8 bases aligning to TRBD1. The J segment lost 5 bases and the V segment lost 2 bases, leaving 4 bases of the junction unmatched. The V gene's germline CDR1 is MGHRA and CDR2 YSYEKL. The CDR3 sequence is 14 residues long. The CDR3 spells CASSQTGGGTEAFF. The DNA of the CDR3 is TGCGCCAGCAGCCAAACAGGGGGGGGAACTGAAGCTTTCTTT.

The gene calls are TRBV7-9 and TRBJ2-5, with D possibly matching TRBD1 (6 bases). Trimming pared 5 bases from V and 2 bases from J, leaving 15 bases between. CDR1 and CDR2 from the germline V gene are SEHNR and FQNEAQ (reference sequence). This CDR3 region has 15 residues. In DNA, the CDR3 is TGTGCCAGCAGCCCCGCTTTGGACAGACAAGAGACCCAGTACTTC. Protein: CASSPALDRQETQYF.

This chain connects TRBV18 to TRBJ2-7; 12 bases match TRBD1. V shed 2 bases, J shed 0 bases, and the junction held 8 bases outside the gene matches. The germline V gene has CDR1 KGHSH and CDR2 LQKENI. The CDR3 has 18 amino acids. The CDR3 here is CASSPRDRGLRSSYEQYF. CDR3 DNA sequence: TGTGCCAGCTCACCAAGGGACAGGGGGCTTAGGAGCTCCTACGAGCAGTACTTC.

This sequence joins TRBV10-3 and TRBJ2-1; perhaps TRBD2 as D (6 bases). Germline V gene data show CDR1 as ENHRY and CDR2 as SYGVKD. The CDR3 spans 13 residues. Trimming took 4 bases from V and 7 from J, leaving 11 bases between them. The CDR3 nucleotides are TGTGCCATCAGTGCGGGGGTGCGTAATGAGCAGTTCTTC. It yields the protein CAISAGVRNEQFF.

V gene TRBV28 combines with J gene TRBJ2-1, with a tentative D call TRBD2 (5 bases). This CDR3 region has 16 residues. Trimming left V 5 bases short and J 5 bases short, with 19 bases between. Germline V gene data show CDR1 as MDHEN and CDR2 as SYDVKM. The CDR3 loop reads CASSTPGYRRHNEQFF. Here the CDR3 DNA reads TGTGCCAGCAGTACCCCGGGATATAGACGCCACAATGAGCAGTTCTTC.

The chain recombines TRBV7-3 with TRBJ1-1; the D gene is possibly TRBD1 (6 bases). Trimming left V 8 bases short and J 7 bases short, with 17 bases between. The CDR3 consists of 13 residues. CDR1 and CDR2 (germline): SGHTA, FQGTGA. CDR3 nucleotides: TGTGCCAGCGGACCTGGAGGGGGACTTGAAGCTTTCTTT. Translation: CASGPGGGLEAFF. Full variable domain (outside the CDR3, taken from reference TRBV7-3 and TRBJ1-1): GAGVSQTPSNKVTEKGKYVELRCDPISGHTALYWYRQSLGQGPEFLIYFQGTGAADDSGLPNDRFFAVRPEGSVSTLKIQRTERGDSAVYLCASGPGGGLEAFFGQGTRLTVV.

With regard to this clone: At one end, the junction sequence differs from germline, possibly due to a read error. CDR3 in amino acids: CASRRGNAEAFF. DNA for the CDR3: TGTGCCAGTAGAAGGGGGAACGCTGAAGCTTTCTTT. The chain joins TRBV19 to TRBJ1-1; D possibly corresponds to TRBD1 (6 bases). The CDR3 has 12 amino acids. From germline, CDR1 is LNHDA and CDR2 SQIVND (reference sequence).